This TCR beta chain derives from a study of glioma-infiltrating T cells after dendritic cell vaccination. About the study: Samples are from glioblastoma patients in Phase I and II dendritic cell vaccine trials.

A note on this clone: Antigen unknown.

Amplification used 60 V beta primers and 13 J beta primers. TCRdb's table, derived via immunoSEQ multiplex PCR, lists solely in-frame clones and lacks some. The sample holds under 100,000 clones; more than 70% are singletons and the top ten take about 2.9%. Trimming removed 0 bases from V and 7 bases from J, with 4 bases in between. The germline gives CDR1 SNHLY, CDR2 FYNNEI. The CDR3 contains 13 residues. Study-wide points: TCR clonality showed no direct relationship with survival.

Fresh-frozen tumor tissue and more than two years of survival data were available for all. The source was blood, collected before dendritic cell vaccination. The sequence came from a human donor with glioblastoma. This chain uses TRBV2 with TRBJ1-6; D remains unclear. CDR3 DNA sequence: TGTGCCAGCAGTGAAGCGCGGAATTCACCCCTCCACTTT. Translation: CASSEARNSPLHF.